One sample yielded the 10 T cell receptor beta chains listed below, sequenced in a study of vaccination effects on CD4 cells after COVID-19. Their specific antigens are unknown. Cultured cells yielded isolated CD4+ T cells after 10 days. A positive SARS-CoV-2 PCR test fell between March and December 2020. BNT162b2 vaccine or mRNA-1273 vaccine was given to participants in two doses. The data were produced by immunoSEQ multiplex PCR, yet TCRdb's version contains in-frame clones alone and is incomplete. Of nearly 50,000 clones listed, around 74% are singletons. The source was CD4+ T cells from PBMCs cultured without peptide, collected after COVID-19 vaccination. The receptor set was obtained from a human donor who had a prior SARS-CoV-2 infection.

The chain is built from TRBV11-3 and TRBJ1-1; 7 nucleotides line up with TRBD1. The CDR3 consists of 15 residues. J was trimmed by 4 bases and V by 5 bases; bases with no gene match: 10. The germline V gene encodes CDR1 SGHNT and CDR2 YENEEA. CDR3 residues: CASSQGGGLGTEAFF. CDR3 in DNA: TGTGCCAGCAGCCAAGGAGGGGGCCTCGGCACTGAAGCTTTCTTT.

V is TRBV19 and J is TRBJ1-3; weak D call: TRBD1 (5 bases). This CDR3 spans 16 amino acids. Germline CDR1 LNHDA, CDR2 SQIVND (reference sequence). V shed 7 bases and J shed 7 bases, with 23 bases lying between them. The CDR3 DNA is TGTGCCAGTAACGCCGGTCTGATCAGTTGGGGGAACACCATATATTTT. This codes for CASNAGLISWGNTIYF.

This clone was counted a single time. V is TRBV29-1 and J is TRBJ2-3, with 9 bases lining up with TRBD2. Unmatched junction bases numbered 8, after V lost 7 bases and J lost 3 bases. In germline, CDR1 is SQVTM, CDR2 ANQGSEA. The CDR3 is made up of 14 amino acids. For the CDR3, the DNA is TGCAGCGCCGGGGGGCGGGGGGGGACAGATACGCAGTATTTT. This sequence encodes CSAGGRGGTDTQYF.

The chain is built from TRBV19 and TRBJ2-1; the D gene is possibly TRBD1 (5 bases). The V gene lost 3 bases and the J gene lost 0 bases, with 9 bases spanning the gap. Germline loops: CDR1 LNHDA, CDR2 SQIVND (reference sequence). The CDR3 is 15 amino acids. CDR3 amino acids: CASSIVGRSYNEQFF. The CDR3 DNA reads as TGTGCCAGTAGTATTGTGGGGCGCTCCTACAATGAGCAGTTCTTC.

This chain uses TRBV2 with TRBJ1-2; the D gene is possibly TRBD1 (5 bases). This CDR3 is built from 10 residues. V was pared by 10 bases and J by 3 bases, with 6 bases between. Germline V lookup: CDR1 SNHLY, CDR2 FYNNEI. This CDR3 reads CATQDYGYTF. In nucleotides, the CDR3 is TGTGCCACACAGGACTATGGCTACACCTTC. The full variable domain, rest sourced from reference TRBV2 and TRBJ1-2, is EPEVTQTPSHQVTQMGQEVILRCVPISNHLYFYWYRQILGQKVEFLVSFYNNEISEKSEIFDDQFSVERPDGSNFTLKIRSTKLEDSAMYFCATQDYGYTFGSGTRLTVV.

This chain uses TRBV20-1 with TRBJ1-1; D is unresolved. The CDR3 spans 12 residues. CDR1 is DFQATT and CDR2 is SNEGSKA in the germline V gene (reference sequence). V dropped 3 bases and J dropped 4 bases, with 9 bases sitting between them. CDR3 coding DNA: TGCAGTGCTAGTCCAAGGAGCACTGAAGCTTTCTTT. This translates into CSASPRSTEAFF.

The V and J genes are TRBV14 and TRBJ2-1; possible D gene TRBD1, 7 bases. Trimming took off 0 bases at V and 9 bases at J, with 18 bases between the two ends. The CDR3 has 16 residues. The germline gives CDR1 SGHDN, CDR2 FVKESK. The CDR3 is CASSQDAWRQGGEQFF. The CDR3 DNA reads TGTGCCAGCAGCCAAGACGCGTGGAGGCAGGGGGGTGAGCAGTTCTTC.

This chain uses TRBV5-8 with TRBJ2-1, with D possibly TRBD2 on 5 matching bases. Germline loops: CDR1 SGHTS, CDR2 YDEGEE. This CDR3 is built from 16 residues. Trimming pared 4 bases from V and 5 bases from J, leaving 19 bases between. The CDR3 sequence: CASSPFLSGNNNEQFF. The CDR3 nucleotides read TGTGCCAGCAGCCCATTTTTAAGCGGAAATAACAATGAGCAGTTCTTC. The full variable domain, completed using reference TRBV5-8 and TRBJ2-1, is EAGVTQSPTHLIKTRGQQATLRCSPISGHTSVYWYQQALGLGLQFLLWYDEGEERNRGNFPPRFSGRQFPNYSSELNVNALELEDSALYLCASSPFLSGNNNEQFFGPGTRLTVL.

The CDR3 sequence: CAPLPGQGRHEQYF. The CDR3 DNA follows: TGTGCCCCCCTGCCTGGGCAGGGGAGGCACGAGCAGTACTTC. This rearrangement joins TRBV7-9 to TRBJ2-7, with D perhaps given as TRBD1 or TRBD2 (6 bases each). This CDR3 is 14 amino acids long. V gave up 11 bases and J gave up 5 bases, with 22 bases separating them. Germline V gene lookup returns CDR1 SEHNR and CDR2 FQNEAQ (reference sequence).

For the CDR3, the DNA is TGCGCCAGCAAGCTCCAGGGAATTAATGAAAAACTGTTTTTT. This sequence encodes CASKLQGINEKLFF. The V gene is TRBV5-1, the J gene TRBJ1-4; D may be TRBD1 (5 bases). Germline CDR1 reads SGHRS; CDR2 reads YFSETQ. The V end lost 6 bases, the J end lost 4 bases, and 13 bases lay between the germline ends. This CDR3 is 14 amino acids long.